The present entry profiles one TCR beta chain with its context. TCRdb's table, derived via immunoSEQ multiplex PCR, lists solely in-frame clones and lacks some. The sample consists of 600,000 or so clones, about 89% of them appearing once. The data were taken from a study of shared T cell receptors in the human thymus. Germline V gene sequence: CDR1 MNHNS, CDR2 SASEGT. CDR3 length equals 18 residues. V was clipped by 3 bases and J by 0 bases, with 19 bases between them. The sample was also linked to a second study, of human thymus T cells. That source adds: Healthy Finnish infants undergoing corrective surgery for congenital heart defects were the donors. Resections obtained during corrective heart surgery supplied the thymus tissue. Thymic and blood repertoires seemed to favor certain V and J genes. As related research reported, thymic repertoires overlapped highly among unrelated individuals.

The chain uses TRBV6-1 and TRBJ2-3, with a tentative D call TRBD2 (7 bases). The sample was thymocytes. This clonotype was sampled from a boy under two years old with a congenital heart defect. CDR3 sequence: CASSEGVLAGASTDTQYF. CDR3 in DNA: TGTGCCAGCAGTGAGGGGGTTTTGGCGGGGGCTAGCACAGATACGCAGTATTTT.